This TCR beta chain is drawn from a study of low-dose radiotherapy and immunotherapy resistance in tumors. Study-level background: The study delivered 0.5 Gy per fraction every 2 weeks to Cohort 1, totaling 6.5 Gy.

Regarding time point: before trial treatment. The donors, trial participants, received nivolumab, ipilimumab, aspirin, low-dose cyclophosphamide and low-dose radiotherapy. V lost 5 bases, J lost 5 bases, and 13 bases stayed unmatched. From germline, CDR1 is DFQATT and CDR2 SNEGSKA (reference sequence). The CDR3 contains 15 residues. TRAV- and TRBV-specific primers primed first-strand cDNA, covering alpha and beta chains. PCR amplification of the TCRs was performed with Phusion for 20 to 25 PCR cycles, and it relied on a constant-region primer together with a V-primer adapter. TCRdb fed the reads into MiXCR, producing one record per CDR3 protein. In the table there are 75,000 to 95,000 distinct CDR3 sequences, about 19% of which are singletons.

The receptor was derived from a male donor with prostate cancer. The V and J genes are TRBV20-1 and TRBJ2-5; TRBD1 agrees at 8 bases. This sample comprised PBMCs, obtained before treatment. The CDR3 loop reads CSARSDRAIVETQYF. CDR3 DNA sequence: TGCAGTGCTCGATCGGACAGGGCCATTGTGGAGACCCAGTACTTC.